Listed below are T cell receptor beta chains from one sample, sequenced in a study of OX40 agonist ivuxolimab in advanced cancers. This table comes from immunoSEQ multiplex PCR, and its TCRdb copy is limited to in-frame clones, with some not included. The table includes some 74,000 clones, almost 85% detected once. The material was CD4+ or CD8+ T cells sorted from blood, obtained in a trial of the OX40 agonist ivuxolimab. Receptors originate from an adult with an advanced solid tumor such as melanoma, head and neck, liver or kidney cancer. The CDR3 runs from the conserved cysteine through the conserved F or W. D genes are given only for firm matches. Some rows have no size entry. The others give once, few or many, or a class for an expanded clone.

j_gene,d_gene,abundance,v_gene,CDR3aa,CDR3nt
TRBJ1-4,-,few,TRBV7-2,CASSLSGRPNEKLFF,TGTGCCAGCAGCTTATCTGGCAGGCCCAATGAAAAACTGTTTTTT
TRBJ2-1,TRBD2,-,TRBV9,CASSVGRTSGSYDEQFF,TGTGCCAGCAGCGTAGGGAGGACTAGCGGGAGTTACGATGAGCAGTTCTTC
TRBJ2-7,TRBD1,-,TRBV4-3,CASSQGQGGTYEQYF,TGCGCCAGCAGCCAAGGACAGGGGGGGACCTACGAGCAGTACTTC
TRBJ1-4,TRBD1,-,TRBV9,CASSVGTGGFNEKLFF,TGTGCCAGCAGCGTAGGGACAGGGGGCTTCAATGAAAAACTGTTTTTT
TRBJ2-7,TRBD2,-,TRBV7-9,CASGDGREPAYEQYF,TGTGCCAGCGGCGACGGGAGGGAGCCAGCCTACGAGCAGTACTTC
TRBJ1-2,-,-,TRBV6-5,CASLVSFTGRGGYTF,TGTGCCAGCCTGGTTAGTTTTACAGGGAGAGGTGGCTACACCTTC
TRBJ2-2,-,-,TRBV28,CASSFGRGSAGELFF,TGTGCCAGCAGTTTTGGCAGGGGTTCCGCTGGGGAGCTGTTTTTT
TRBJ2-3,TRBD2,-,TRBV5-4,CASSLGLAGGLTHF,TGTGCCAGCAGCTTGGGACTAGCGGGGGGCCTGACTCATTTT
TRBJ1-1,-,-,TRBV18,CASSSQGSEAFF,TGTGCCAGCTCATCCCAGGGCTCTGAAGCTTTCTTT
TRBJ2-7,TRBD2,-,TRBV6-1,CASGGGVYEQYF,TGTGCAAGCGGGGGCGGGGTCTACGAGCAGTACTTC
TRBJ1-4,-,-,TRBV7-9,CASSLVAGEKLFF,TGTGCCAGCAGCTTAGTGGCGGGGGAAAAACTGTTTTTT
TRBJ2-7,-,-,TRBV7-2,CASSSHRDIYEQYF,TGTGCCAGCAGCTCGCATCGGGACATATACGAGCAGTACTTC
TRBJ2-2,TRBD1,-,TRBV11-2,CASSLGFGTGRSGELFF,TGTGCCAGCAGCTTAGGATTTGGGACAGGGAGGTCCGGGGAGCTGTTTTTT
TRBJ2-5,TRBD1,-,TRBV7-6,CASSPGVGQGAETQYF,TGTGCCAGCAGCCCGGGTGTGGGACAGGGGGCAGAGACCCAGTACTTC
TRBJ1-3,-,once,TRBV14,CASSQNPESFGNTIYF,TGTGCCAGCAGCCAAAACCCTGAGAGTTTTGGAAACACCATATATTTT
TRBJ2-1,TRBD2,once,TRBV6-1,CASSETSGRAAFF,TGTGCCAGCAGTGAAACTAGCGGGAGGGCAGCGTTCTTC
TRBJ2-5,TRBD2,-,TRBV7-2,CASSLIGGGAGETQYF,TGTGCCAGCAGCTTAATTGGCGGGGGGGCCGGGGAGACCCAGTACTTC
TRBJ2-1,TRBD2,-,TRBV19,CASSIGAGAYNEQFF,TGTGCCAGTAGTATTGGTGCGGGAGCTTACAATGAGCAGTTCTTC
TRBJ2-7,TRBD1,-,TRBV9,CASSVDGTGPYEQYF,TGTGCCAGCAGCGTAGACGGGACAGGGCCCTACGAGCAGTACTTC
TRBJ2-1,-,few,TRBV19,CASSSQGFSYNEQFF,TGTGCCAGTAGCTCACAGGGCTTCTCCTACAATGAGCAGTTCTTC
TRBJ1-2,TRBD1,few,TRBV2,CASSEPTGAYGYTF,TGTGCCAGCAGTGAACCTACAGGGGCATACGGCTACACCTTC
TRBJ2-7,TRBD1,-,TRBV28,CASSLFIGQGLHEQYF,TGTGCCAGCAGTTTATTTATTGGACAGGGGCTGCACGAGCAGTACTTC
TRBJ1-1,-,-,TRBV10-3,CAISSRGLGTEAFF,TGTGCCATCAGTTCCCGGGGCCTAGGGACTGAAGCTTTCTTT
TRBJ2-7,TRBD2,-,TRBV5-1,CASSLELAGAYEQYF,TGCGCCAGCAGCTTGGAACTAGCGGGGGCCTACGAGCAGTACTTC
TRBJ1-1,-,-,TRBV28,CASTLRGGAEAFF,TGTGCCAGCACCTTAAGGGGGGGAGCGGAAGCTTTCTTT
TRBJ2-2,TRBD2,-,TRBV11-3,CASSRGLGTNTGELFF,TGTGCCAGCAGCCGCGGACTAGGGACGAACACCGGGGAGCTGTTTTTT
TRBJ2-7,-,-,TRBV29-1,CSVGTYEQYF,TGCAGCGTGGGGACCTACGAGCAGTACTTC